The following is a T cell receptor (beta chain) sequence with its context. Its antigen is not identified. This specimen belongs to a study of T cell responses to AZD1222 COVID-19 vaccine. Broader study findings: Donors were largely white British and mainly female; clonal diversity was possibly underestimated. Repertoires were collected only later (after the peak T cell response had occurred).

Sequencing used immunoSEQ multiplex PCR; TCRdb keeps in-frame clones, though not all of them. The sample shows some 81,000 clones, around 84% of them seen only once. The study pooled second doses at about 4 or about 12 weeks. The germline V gene has CDR1 LGHDT and CDR2 YNNKEL (reference sequence). There are 16 residues in the CDR3. Trimming took 4 bases from V and 7 from J; bases not matched to a gene: 8. The source material was peripheral blood, sampled 28 days after the second AZD1222 dose. This chain joins TRBV3-1 (or the pseudogene TRBV3-2) and TRBJ2-1, with TRBD2 matching over 12 bases. The sequence was collected from an adult who received the AZD1222 COVID-19 vaccine. The chain's CDR3 is CASSPTGLAGRNEQFF. As DNA, the CDR3 is TGTGCCAGCAGCCCCACCGGACTAGCGGGGAGGAATGAGCAGTTCTTC.